This T cell receptor beta chain was sequenced in a study of blood T cell repertoires in COVID-19. CDR1 and CDR2 (germline): LNHDA, SQIVND (reference sequence). V lost 6 bases to trimming and J lost 5 bases, with 11 bases between them. This CDR3 region has 12 residues. Methods used by the authors: Reference gene primer amplification gave estimated nucleated cell counts. Clones were sequenced by immunoSEQ multiplex PCR, and TCRdb holds only the in-frame ones, with some missing. That table supplies the V and J calls and clone size; D and trimming were determined from the DNA. Of roughly 280,000 clones in the sample, 75% to 90% were seen once.

This chain joins TRBV19 and TRBJ2-7; D perhaps matches TRBD1 (6 bases). Sequenced input: peripheral blood. This sequence was found in a woman aged 70-85 years with acute or convalescent COVID-19. In DNA, the CDR3 is TGTGCCAGTAGCCTCAGGGGCCACGAGCAGTACTTC. It yields the protein CASSLRGHEQYF.